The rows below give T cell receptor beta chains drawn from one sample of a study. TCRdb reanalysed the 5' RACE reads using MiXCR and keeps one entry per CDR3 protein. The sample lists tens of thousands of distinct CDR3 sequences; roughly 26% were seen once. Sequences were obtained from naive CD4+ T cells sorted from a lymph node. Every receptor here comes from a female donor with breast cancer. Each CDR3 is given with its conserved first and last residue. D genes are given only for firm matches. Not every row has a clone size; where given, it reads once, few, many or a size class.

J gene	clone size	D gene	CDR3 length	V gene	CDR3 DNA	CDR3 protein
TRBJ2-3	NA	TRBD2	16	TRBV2	TGTGCCAGCAGTGAAGCGCTAGCGGAGCCTACAGATACGCAGTATTTT	CASSEALAEPTDTQYF
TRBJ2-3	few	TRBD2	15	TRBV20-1	TGCAGTGCTAGATGGGCGGGAGCGAGCACAGATACGCAGTATTTT	CSARWAGASTDTQYF
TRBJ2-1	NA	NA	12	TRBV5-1	TGCGCCAGCAGCTTGGTTCCCTATGAGCAGTTCTTC	CASSLVPYEQFF
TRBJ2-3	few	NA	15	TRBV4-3	TGCGCCAGCAGCCAAGAGGGGAAGGTCACAGATACGCAGTATTTT	CASSQEGKVTDTQYF
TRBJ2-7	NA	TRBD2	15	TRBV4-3	TGCGCCAGCAGCCCCGGGGGGGGGGTGACCTGCGAGCAGTACTTC	CASSPGGGVTCEQYF
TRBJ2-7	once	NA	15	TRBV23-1	TGCGCCAGCAGTCAGTTTCGAAATGAGGGTACCGAGCAGTACTTC	CASSQFRNEGTEQYF
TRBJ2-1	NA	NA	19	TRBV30	TGTGCCTGGAGCCCCCCTACCCCATCTAGCGTAGTACCCTACAATGAGCAGTTCTTC	CAWSPPTPSSVVPYNEQFF
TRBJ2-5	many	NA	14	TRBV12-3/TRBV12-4	TGTGCCAGCAGTCAGAACAGGGTGAGAGAGACCCAGTACTTC	CASSQNRVRETQYF
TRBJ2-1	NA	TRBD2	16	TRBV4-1	TGCGCCACCACCCCTAGCGGGGGGGAAGTTTACAATGAGCAGTTCTTC	CATTPSGGEVYNEQFF
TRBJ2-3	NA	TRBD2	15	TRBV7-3	TGTGCCAGCAGCTCACTAGCGGGAGGCACAGATACGCAGTATTTT	CASSSLAGGTDTQYF
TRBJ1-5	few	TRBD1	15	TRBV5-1	TGCGCCAGCAGCGCTTCAGGGGGCGCAGATCAGCCCCAGCATTTT	CASSASGGADQPQHF
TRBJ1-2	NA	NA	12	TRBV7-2	TGTGCCAGCAGCCGTTCGCGAGAGGGCTACACCTTC	CASSRSREGYTF
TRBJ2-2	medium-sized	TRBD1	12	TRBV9	TGTGCCAGCAGCGCGGGACAGGGGGAGCTGTTTTTT	CASSAGQGELFF
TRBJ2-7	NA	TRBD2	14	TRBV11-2	TGTGCCAGCAGCTTTTCTAGCGGGACCTACGAGCAGTACTTC	CASSFSSGTYEQYF
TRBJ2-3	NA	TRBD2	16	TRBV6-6	TGTGCCAGCAGTCCTGGACTAGCGGGGGGGCCTGATACGCAGTATTTT	CASSPGLAGGPDTQYF
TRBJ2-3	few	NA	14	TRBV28	TGTGCCAGCAGTCCAGGGGTAGGCGCAGATACGCAGTATTTT	CASSPGVGADTQYF
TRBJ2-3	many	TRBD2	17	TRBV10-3	TGTGCCATCAGTGAGCCCTCGGGACTAGCGGGAGTGGATACGCAGTATTTT	CAISEPSGLAGVDTQYF
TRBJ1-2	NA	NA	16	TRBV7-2	TGTGCCAGCAGCTTATCCGGAATAAACCGGGGCTATGGCTACACCTTC	CASSLSGINRGYGYTF
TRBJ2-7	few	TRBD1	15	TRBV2	TGTGCCTCGCGTCCGGCCGGGACAGCGTCCTACGAGCAGTACTTC	CASRPAGTASYEQYF
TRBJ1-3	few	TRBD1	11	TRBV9	TGTGCCAGCAGCGCAGGACAGGCCATATATTTT	CASSAGQAIYF
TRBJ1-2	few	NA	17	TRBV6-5	TGTGCCAGCAGTTACTACTTGGACTCCTTAGCTAACTATGGCTACACCTTC	CASSYYLDSLANYGYTF
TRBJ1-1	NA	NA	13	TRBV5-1	TGCGCCAGCAGCCTAAAGGGGGACACTGAAGCTTTCTTT	CASSLKGDTEAFF
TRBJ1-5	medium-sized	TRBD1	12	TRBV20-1	TGCAGTGCATGGACAGGGGATCAGCCCCAGCATTTT	CSAWTGDQPQHF
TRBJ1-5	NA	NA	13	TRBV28	TGTGCCAGCAGTTTAAGTGGCCCCGGCTCCCAGCATTTT	CASSLSGPGSQHF
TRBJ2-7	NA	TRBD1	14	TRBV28	TGTGCCAGCAGTGGGGACAGGGGGCGCGTCGAGCAGCACTTC	CASSGDRGRVEQHF
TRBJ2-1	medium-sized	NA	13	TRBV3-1	TGTGCCAGCAGCCGAGGGACCTACAATGAGCAGTTCTTC	CASSRGTYNEQFF
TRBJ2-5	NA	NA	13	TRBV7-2	TGTGCCAGCAGCTTGGGATCCAAAGAGACCCAGTACTTC	CASSLGSKETQYF
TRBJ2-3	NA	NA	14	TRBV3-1	TGTGCCAGCAGCCAAGATTACCCGGGACAATCTCTGTATTTT	CASSQDYPGQSLYF
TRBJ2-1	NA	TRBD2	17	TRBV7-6	TGTGCCAGCAGCTTTTTGGCTAGCGGGAGGGCCAGCAATGAGCAGTTCTTC	CASSFLASGRASNEQFF
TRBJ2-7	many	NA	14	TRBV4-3	TGCGCCAGCAGCCCCCGGGGTAGCGGTTACGAGCAGTACTTC	CASSPRGSGYEQYF
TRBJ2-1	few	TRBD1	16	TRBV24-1	TGTGCCACCAGTGATCCCGGGACAGGGGGCTACAATGAGCAGTTCTTC	CATSDPGTGGYNEQFF
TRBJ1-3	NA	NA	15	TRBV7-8	TGTGCCAGCAGCTTAGTACTGGGAGCGGGAAACACCATATATTTT	CASSLVLGAGNTIYF
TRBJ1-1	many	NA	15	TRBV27	TGTGCCAGCACCAGAACCACAGGGAAGGTCACTGAAGCTTTCTTT	CASTRTTGKVTEAFF
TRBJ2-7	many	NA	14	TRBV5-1	TGCGCCAGCAGCTTGAGCCAGGGGATCTACGAGCAGTACTTC	CASSLSQGIYEQYF
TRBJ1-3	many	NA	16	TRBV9	TGTGCCAGCAGCGCCAAGGACGGATACTCTGGAAACACCATATATTTT	CASSAKDGYSGNTIYF
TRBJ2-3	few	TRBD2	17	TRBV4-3	TGCGCCAGCAGCCAAGGGACTAGCGGATCTCTCACAGATACGCAGTATTTT	CASSQGTSGSLTDTQYF
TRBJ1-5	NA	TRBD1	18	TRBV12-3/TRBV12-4	TGTGCCAGCAGTCCAGGACAGGGTAGGTTTCTGAGCAATCAGCCCCAGCATTTT	CASSPGQGRFLSNQPQHF
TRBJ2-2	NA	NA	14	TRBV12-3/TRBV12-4	TGTGCCACCGGACGGGACACTAACACCGGGGAGCTGTTTTTT	CATGRDTNTGELFF
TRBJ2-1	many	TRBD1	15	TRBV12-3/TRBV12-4	TGTGCCAGCAACCGCCTGGGACAGGGGAACAATGAGCAGTTCTTC	CASNRLGQGNNEQFF
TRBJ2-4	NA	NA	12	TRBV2	TGTGCCAGCCGCGGGCAGGGGAACATTCAGTACTTC	CASRGQGNIQYF
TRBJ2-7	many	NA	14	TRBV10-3	TGTGCCATCAGTGACCCGACAGCTTCCTACGAGCAGTACTTC	CAISDPTASYEQYF
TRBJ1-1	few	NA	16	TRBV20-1	TGCAGTGCTAGACGGCCACCCGCGACAGCTAACACTGAAGCTTTCTTT	CSARRPPATANTEAFF
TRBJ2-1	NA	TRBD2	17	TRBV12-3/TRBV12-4	TGTGCCAGCAGGCCAAAATCTAGCGGGAGAGTTCACAATGAGCAGTTCTTC	CASRPKSSGRVHNEQFF
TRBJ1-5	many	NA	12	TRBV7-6	TGTGCCAGCAGCTTGGGAAATCAGCCCCAGCATTTT	CASSLGNQPQHF
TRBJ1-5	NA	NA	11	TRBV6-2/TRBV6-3	TGTGCCGCAGGAGTCAATCAGCCCCAGCATTTT	CAAGVNQPQHF
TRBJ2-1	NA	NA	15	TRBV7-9	TGTGCCAGCAGCCCGGACACTGCATCCTACAATGAGCAGTTCTTC	CASSPDTASYNEQFF
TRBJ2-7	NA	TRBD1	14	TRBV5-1	TGCGCCAGCACGCCGGGACAGGCGAGATACGAGCAGTACTTC	CASTPGQARYEQYF
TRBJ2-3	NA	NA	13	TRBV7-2	TGTGCCAGCACCCTACAGGTACCTGATACGCAGTATTTT	CASTLQVPDTQYF
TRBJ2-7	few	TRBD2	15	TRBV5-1	TGCGCCAGCAGAAGAAATTCCGGGACTAGCTACGAGCAGTACTTC	CASRRNSGTSYEQYF
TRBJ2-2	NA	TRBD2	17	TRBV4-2	TGTGCCAGCAGCCAAGATACTAGCGGGAGCAGTACCGGGGAGCTGTTTTTT	CASSQDTSGSSTGELFF
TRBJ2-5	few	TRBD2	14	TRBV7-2	TGTGCCAGCAGCTCATTAGCGGGAGGGACGACCCAGTACTTC	CASSSLAGGTTQYF
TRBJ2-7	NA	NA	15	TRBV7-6	TGTGCCAGCAGCCTAGACCAGGACGGGGATTACGAGCAGTACTTC	CASSLDQDGDYEQYF